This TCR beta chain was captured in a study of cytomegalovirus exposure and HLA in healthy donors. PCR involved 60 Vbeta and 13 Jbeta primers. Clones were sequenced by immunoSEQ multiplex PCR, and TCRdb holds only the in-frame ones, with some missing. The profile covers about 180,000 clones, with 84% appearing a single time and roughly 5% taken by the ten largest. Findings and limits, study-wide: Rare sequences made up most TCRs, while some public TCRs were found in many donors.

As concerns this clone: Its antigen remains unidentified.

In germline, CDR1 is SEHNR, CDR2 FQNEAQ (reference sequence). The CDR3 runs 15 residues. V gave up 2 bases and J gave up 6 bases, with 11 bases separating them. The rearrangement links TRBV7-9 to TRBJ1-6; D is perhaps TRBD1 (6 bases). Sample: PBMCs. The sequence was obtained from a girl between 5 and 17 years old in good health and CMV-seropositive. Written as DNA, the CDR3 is TGTGCCAGCAGCTTACGGCCAGGGGCTAATTCACCCCTCCACTTT. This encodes CASSLRPGANSPLHF. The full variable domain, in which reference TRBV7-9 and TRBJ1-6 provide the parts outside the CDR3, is DTGVSQNPRHKITKRGQNVTFRCDPISEHNRLYWYRQTLGQGPEFLTYFQNEAQLEKSRLLSDRFSAERPKGSFSTLEIQRTEQGDSAMYLCASSLRPGANSPLHFGNGTRLTVT.